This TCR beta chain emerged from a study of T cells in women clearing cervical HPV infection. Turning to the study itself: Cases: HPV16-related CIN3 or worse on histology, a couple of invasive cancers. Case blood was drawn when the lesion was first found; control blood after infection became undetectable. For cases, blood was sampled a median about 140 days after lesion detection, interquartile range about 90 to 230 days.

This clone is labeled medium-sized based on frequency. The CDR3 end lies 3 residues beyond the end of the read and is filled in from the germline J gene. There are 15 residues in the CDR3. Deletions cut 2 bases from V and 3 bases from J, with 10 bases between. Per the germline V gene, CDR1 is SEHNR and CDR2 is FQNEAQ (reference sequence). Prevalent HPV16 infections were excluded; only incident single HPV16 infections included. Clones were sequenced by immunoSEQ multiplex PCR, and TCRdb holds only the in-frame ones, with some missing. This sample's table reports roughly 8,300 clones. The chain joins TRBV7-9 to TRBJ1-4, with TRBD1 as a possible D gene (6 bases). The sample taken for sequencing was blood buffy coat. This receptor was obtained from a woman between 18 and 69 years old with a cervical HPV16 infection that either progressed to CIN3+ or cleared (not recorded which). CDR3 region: CASSLLGAANEKLFF. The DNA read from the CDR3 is TGTGCCAGCAGCTTATTGGGGGCAGCTAATGAAAAA.